This entry lists 19 T cell receptor beta chains sequenced from one sample in a study of T cell responses to AZD1222 COVID-19 vaccine (dated by TCRdb to about 2021). Receptor amplification or capture employed the immunoSEQ multiplex PCR assay. The immuneACCESS repertoire file appears here via TCRdb, limited to in-frame rearrangements. These files lack a portion of the clones; in checked studies, under half of the deficit traces to unresolved V genes, and the cause of the others is not known. For this sample there are approximately 270,000 clones; 90% to 95% appear just once. Around 0.57% of the sample comes from the top ten. The time point label, as the study defines it: about 28 days (+/-7) after the second vaccine dose. Sequencing was performed on peripheral blood, taken 28 days after the second AZD1222 dose. The receptor set was obtained from an adult who received the AZD1222 COVID-19 vaccine.

J is TRBJ2-1 and V is TRBV5-1; 13 bases match TRBD2. CDR3 size: 18 residues. Germline CDR1 and CDR2: SGHRS and YFSETQ. The V segment lost 3 bases and the J segment 2 bases; nucleotides outside the gene matches: 8. CDR3 residues: CASSSYGTSGIAYNEQFF. The CDR3, as DNA: TGCGCCAGCAGCTCCTATGGGACTAGCGGGATCGCCTACAATGAGCAGTTCTTC.

The chain employs TRBV3-1 (or the pseudogene TRBV3-2) and TRBJ1-1; unclear D gene. The ends were cut back, 4 bases at V and 4 bases at J, with 13 bases in the middle. CDR1 and CDR2 (germline): LGHDT, YNNKEL (reference sequence). CDR3 length: 14 residues. Here the CDR3 DNA reads TGTGCCAGCAGCCCCGGAATATCGAGCACTGAAGCTTTCTTT. Amino acid sequence: CASSPGISSTEAFF.

This clone came up once. The chain couples TRBV7-9 to TRBJ1-1, with TRBD1 matching over 9 bases. Per the germline V gene, CDR1 is SEHNR and CDR2 is FQNEAQ (reference sequence). Trimming took 4 bases from V and 7 from J; bases not matched to a gene: 10. The CDR3 is made up of 15 amino acids. This CDR3 is CASSSNRDRDLEAFF. DNA of the CDR3: TGTGCCAGCAGCTCAAACCGGGACAGGGACCTTGAAGCTTTCTTT.

The chain employs TRBV19 and TRBJ1-2, with D perhaps TRBD1 (6 bases). The V end was cut by 4 bases, the J end by 5 bases, with 11 bases between. The CDR3 extends over 13 amino acids. Germline V lookup: CDR1 LNHDA, CDR2 SQIVND (reference sequence). This chain's CDR3 is CASSTGQSYGYTF. DNA for the CDR3: TGTGCCAGTAGTACGGGACAAAGTTATGGCTACACCTTC. The entire variable domain, with the rest obtained from reference TRBV19 and TRBJ1-2, is as follows: DGGITQSPKYLFRKEGQNVTLSCEQNLNHDAMYWYRQDPGQGLRLIYYSQIVNDFQKGDIAEGYSVSREKKESFPLTVTSAQKNPTAFYLCASSTGQSYGYTFGSGTRLTVV.

The chain has TRBV4-1 and TRBJ1-2; unclear D gene. Trimming stripped 0 bases from V and 2 bases from J, with 7 bases between. Germline values: CDR1 MGHRA, CDR2 YSYEKL. The CDR3 is 14 amino acids. The CDR3: CASSQERTNYGYTF. In DNA form, the CDR3 reads TGCGCCAGCAGCCAAGAACGAACCAACTATGGCTACACCTTC.

The chain is built from TRBV4-2 and TRBJ1-6; TRBD1 is a possible D gene (5 bases). V was pared by 3 bases and J by 7 bases, with 13 bases between. The CDR3 is 15 residues long. Germline CDR1 reads LGHNA; CDR2 reads YNFKEQ. The CDR3 sequence: CASSQQTAMNSPLHF. The CDR3 region has the DNA TGTGCCAGCAGCCAGCAGACAGCTATGAATTCACCCCTCCACTTT.

Written as DNA, the CDR3 is TGTGCCAGCAGTTACGTATTCGGGCACAGCAATCAGCCCCAGCATTTT. Its protein product is CASSYVFGHSNQPQHF. The chain employs TRBV6-5 and TRBJ1-5; D gene uncertain. CDR1 and CDR2 from the germline V gene are MNHEY and SVGAGI. V lost 2 bases to trimming and J lost 1 base, with 12 bases between them. CDR3 length: 16 amino acids.

The V and J genes are TRBV3-1 (or the pseudogene TRBV3-2) and TRBJ1-2; possible D gene TRBD1, 6 bases. The V and J ends lost 1 base and 6 bases respectively, with 6 bases between them. The CDR3 is made up of 12 amino acids. The V gene's germline CDR1 is LGHDT and CDR2 YNNKEL (reference sequence). CDR3 region: CASSQAGDGYTF. The DNA for the CDR3 is TGTGCCAGCAGCCAAGCAGGGGATGGCTACACCTTC.

This clone occurred once. J is TRBJ1-3 and V is TRBV28, with 8 bases fitting TRBD1. Germline V gene sequence: CDR1 MDHEN, CDR2 SYDVKM. The CDR3 length is 14 residues. V gave up 6 bases and J gave up 7 bases; unmatched junction bases: 8. Here the CDR3 reads CASSRPRTGNTIYF. Written as DNA, the CDR3 is TGTGCCAGCAGCCGACCCCGGACAGGGAACACCATATATTTT. The complete variable domain, with remaining parts taken from reference TRBV28 and TRBJ1-3, reads DVKVTQSSRYLVKRTGEKVFLECVQDMDHENMFWYRQDPGLGLRLIYFSYDVKMKEKGDIPEGYSVSREKKERFSLILESASTNQTSMYLCASSRPRTGNTIYFGEGSWLTVV.

V is TRBV30 and J is TRBJ2-7; tentatively, D is TRBD2 (6 bases). Germline lookup yields CDR1 GTSNPN and CDR2 SVGIG (reference sequence). Trimming took off 2 bases at V and 3 bases at J, with 17 bases between the two ends. The CDR3 totals 15 residues. CDR3: CAWSTRLEIFYEQYF. The CDR3 bases are TGTGCCTGGAGTACTCGACTAGAGATATTCTACGAGCAGTACTTC.

The chain combines TRBV7-2 with TRBJ2-5; no definite D call. V dropped 5 bases and J dropped 5 bases, with 18 bases sitting between them. Germline V gene sequence: CDR1 SGHTA, CDR2 FQGNSA. CDR3 length: 15 residues. The CDR3 nucleotides are TGTGCCAGCAGCATGATTCAAATAAGAAGGGAGACCCAGTACTTC. Protein: CASSMIQIRRETQYF.

The rearrangement uses TRBV4-1 and TRBJ1-3; the D gene is possibly TRBD1 (5 bases). The V end was cut by 0 bases, the J end by 0 bases, with 9 bases between. CDR1 is MGHRA and CDR2 is YSYEKL in the germline V gene. CDR3 size: 16 residues. The chain's CDR3 is CASSQDPQGSGNTIYF. The DNA for the CDR3 is TGCGCCAGCAGCCAAGATCCCCAGGGCTCTGGAAACACCATATATTTT.

This clone occurred once. This chain joins TRBV6-1 and TRBJ1-6, with D hard to call. Trimming stripped 3 bases from V and 11 bases from J, with 8 bases between. The CDR3 contains 12 residues. In germline, CDR1 is MNHNS, CDR2 SASEGT. Written as DNA, the CDR3 is TGTGCCAGCAGTGACGGACCCGCACCCCTCCACTTT. Translated: CASSDGPAPLHF.

This clone was detected a few times. The chain recombines TRBV7-2 with TRBJ2-5; 7 bases match TRBD2. V dropped 3 bases and J dropped 6; count of bases not matched to a gene: 10. The CDR3 loop spans 15 amino acids. CDR1 and CDR2 (germline): SGHTA, FQGNSA. The CDR3, as DNA: TGTGCCAGCAGCTTGCCTAGCGGTAATAGGAAGACCCAGTACTTC. It specifies CASSLPSGNRKTQYF.

This chain links TRBV28 with TRBJ1-6, with D unresolved. V gave up 4 bases and J gave up 6 bases, with 4 bases separating them. This CDR3 region has 12 residues. From germline, CDR1 is MDHEN and CDR2 SYDVKM. CDR3 nucleotide sequence: TGTGCCAGCAGTTCGGGTAATTCACCCCTCCACTTT. Translation gives CASSSGNSPLHF. Variable domain in full (rest from reference TRBV28 and TRBJ1-6): DVKVTQSSRYLVKRTGEKVFLECVQDMDHENMFWYRQDPGLGLRLIYFSYDVKMKEKGDIPEGYSVSREKKERFSLILESASTNQTSMYLCASSSGNSPLHFGNGTRLTVT.

The CDR3 nucleotides are TGCGCCAGCAGCCAAGACACAGCGCCAGCCTACGAGCAGTACTTC. It translates to CASSQDTAPAYEQYF. The rearrangement links TRBV4-3 to TRBJ2-7, with D unclear. The CDR3 spans 15 residues. The ends were cut back, 0 bases at V and 2 bases at J, with 11 bases in the middle. Germline assignment: CDR1 LGHNA and CDR2 YSLEER.

This CDR3 is CASSPGPNTGELFF. The CDR3 region has the DNA TGTGCCAGCAGCCCGGGTCCGAACACCGGGGAGCTGTTTTTT. The J gene is TRBJ2-2, the V gene TRBV3-1 (or the pseudogene TRBV3-2); no reliable D call. V lost 4 bases, J lost 0 bases, and 6 bases lay in between. The CDR3 contains 14 residues. CDR1 and CDR2 (germline): LGHDT, YNNKEL (reference sequence).

The chain has TRBV4-1 and TRBJ1-4; D unresolved. From germline, CDR1 is MGHRA and CDR2 YSYEKL. This CDR3 comprises 13 residues. V lost 0 bases, J lost 8 bases, and 7 bases lay in between. For the CDR3, the DNA is TGCGCCAGCAGCCAAGATTGGGAAGAAAAACTGTTTTTT. This encodes CASSQDWEEKLFF.

The rearrangement joins TRBV6-5 to TRBJ1-3; D remains ambiguous. Trimming cost V 8 bases and J 2 bases, with 10 bases left between them. The CDR3 spans 13 residues. The germline V gene encodes CDR1 MNHEY and CDR2 SVGAGI. The CDR3 DNA sequence: TGTGCCAGCGTCTCAGAGACTGGAAACACCATATATTTT. Its protein is CASVSETGNTIYF.